This T cell receptor beta chain stems from a study of T-cell memory formation after mild COVID-19. CDR1 and CDR2 (germline): LNHNV, YYDKDF (reference sequence). V was shortened by 11 bases and J by 1 base, with 17 bases between the two germline ends. The length of the CDR3 is 14 residues. Each CDR3 protein is one row after TCRdb ran MiXCR on the 5' RACE reads. In the table there are 250,000 to 350,000 distinct CDR3 sequences, roughly 15% of which are singletons. The sample holds a few counts of this clonotype. The source material was PBMCs or a T cell subset sorted from them (not recorded which). The genes are TRBV15 and TRBJ1-1, with TRBD1 as a possible D gene (5 bases). This clonotype originated in a man aged 18 to 29 who had mild COVID-19 (a few samples of this study predate the infection). Cell type and time point are not known. CDR3 protein: CAAREGHGNTEAFF. The CDR3 DNA reads as TGTGCCGCTAGAGAAGGACACGGGAACACTGAAGCTTTCTTT.